Each of the 23 T cell receptor beta chains below was sequenced from the same sample in a study of T cells in Graves' hyperthyroidism and ophthalmopathy. TCR beta CDR3 regions were amplified from RNA transcripts. First-round RT-PCR targeting the TCR CDR3 was performed with the HTBI primer set. TCRdb itself ran the multiplex PCR reads through MiXCR, one entry per CDR3 protein. Here the sample spans 560,000 or so distinct CDR3 sequences, under 60% being singletons. The sequenced sample was peripheral blood or thyroid tissue (not recorded which). These receptors were collected from a woman in her late teens or twenties with Graves' hyperthyroidism.

This clonotype has only a few counts. This CDR3 is CASSPGSYYEQYF. The DNA for the CDR3 is TGTGCCAGTAGTCCGGGGTCCTACTACGAGCAGTACTTC. This chain uses TRBV19 with TRBJ2-7; tentative D call: TRBD2 (5 bases). Germline V gene lookup returns CDR1 LNHDA and CDR2 SQIVND (reference sequence). Trimming pared 5 bases from V and 3 bases from J, leaving 11 bases between. The CDR3 extends over 13 amino acids.

V gene TRBV7-8 combines with J gene TRBJ2-7; D possibly corresponds to TRBD2 (5 bases). This CDR3 has 13 amino acids. Germline CDR1 SGHVS, CDR2 FQNEAQ. Trimming pared 6 bases from V and 2 bases from J, leaving 11 bases between. The CDR3 here is CASRPPGAYEQYF. The DNA of the CDR3 is TGTGCCAGCAGGCCCCCCGGGGCCTACGAGCAGTACTTC.

J is TRBJ1-2 and V is TRBV7-2; D might be TRBD1 (5 bases). The germline V gene encodes CDR1 SGHTA and CDR2 FQGNSA. V gave up 5 bases and J gave up 3 bases, with 19 bases separating them. The CDR3 runs 16 residues. CDR3 region: CASSQAHRDSDYGYTF. In nucleotides, the CDR3 is TGTGCCAGCAGCCAAGCCCACCGGGACTCGGACTATGGCTACACCTTC.

The chain combines TRBV2 with TRBJ2-7, with 8 positions matching TRBD1. The CDR3 has 15 residues. After removal of 6 bases from V and 5 bases from J, the junction contained 12 bases not matched to a gene. CDR1 and CDR2 from the germline V gene are SNHLY and FYNNEI. Here the CDR3 reads CASSQPTGEADEQYF. CDR3 nucleotides: TGTGCCAGCAGCCAACCGACAGGGGAAGCGGACGAGCAGTACTTC. Combining the CDR3 with reference TRBV2 and TRBJ2-7 gives the whole variable domain EPEVTQTPSHQVTQMGQEVILRCVPISNHLYFYWYRQILGQKVEFLVSFYNNEISEKSEIFDDQFSVERPDGSNFTLKIRSTKLEDSAMYFCASSQPTGEADEQYFGPGTRLTVT.

As to this clonotype: A read error may explain this, as a much larger clone is one base away. This chain joins TRBV7-3 and TRBJ1-5; weak D call: TRBD1 (6 bases). The V end was cut by 4 bases, the J end by 7 bases, with 14 bases between. Germline CDR1 and CDR2: SGHTA and FQGTGA. CDR3 length equals 14 residues. The CDR3 region is CASSSTGPGQPQHF. CDR3 bases: TGTGCCAGCAGCTCCACAGGGCCGGGACAGCCCCAGCATTTT.

This clonotype was observed at least ten times. The chain has TRBV25-1 and TRBJ2-2, with TRBD1 matching 9 bases. This CDR3 has 19 amino acids. Germline assignment: CDR1 MGHDK and CDR2 SYGVNS. With 2 bases clipped from V and 6 bases from J, the junction kept 16 bases outside the gene matches. The CDR3 sequence: CASSEPAEPGQGAAGELFF. The CDR3 DNA sequence: TGTGCCAGCAGTGAACCCGCCGAACCGGGACAGGGTGCCGCCGGGGAGCTGTTTTTT.

The chain couples TRBV2 to TRBJ1-4; D ambiguous. CDR3 length equals 11 residues. Germline V gene data show CDR1 as SNHLY and CDR2 as FYNNEI. V gave up 6 bases and J gave up 8 bases, with 7 bases separating them. DNA of the CDR3: TGTGCCAGCAGGATTGGAGAAAAACTGTTTTTT. Protein sequence: CASRIGEKLFF.

The genes are TRBV20-1 and TRBJ2-7; TRBD1 matches 12 bases. This CDR3 comprises 14 residues. V was clipped by 3 bases and J by 7 bases; unmatched bases: 7. Germline V CDR1 and CDR2: DFQATT, SNEGSKA (reference sequence). Written as DNA, the CDR3 is TGCAGTGCTAGTTTGGGGACAGGGGGCGATGAGCAGTACTTC. This sequence encodes CSASLGTGGDEQYF.

This clonotype was observed a handful of times. The chain joins TRBV2 to TRBJ1-2, with 7 bases lining up with TRBD1. Losses at the gene ends were 5 bases for V and 3 bases for J; bases not matched to a gene: 15. The CDR3 totals 17 residues. Germline lookup yields CDR1 SNHLY and CDR2 FYNNEI. CDR3 sequence (DNA): TGTGCCAGCAGTTTAGCTGGGGGGTCAGGGGGTGACTATGGCTACACCTTC. Protein sequence: CASSLAGGSGGDYGYTF.

This sequence joins TRBV20-1 and TRBJ2-7; 10 bases line up with TRBD2. Losses at the gene ends were 6 bases for V and 3 bases for J; bases not matched to a gene: 8. Germline CDR1 DFQATT, CDR2 SNEGSKA (reference sequence). This CDR3 has 14 residues. The CDR3 DNA is TGCAGTGCCAGTCGGACTAGCGGCATCTACGAGCAGTACTTC. It yields the protein CSASRTSGIYEQYF.

Many counts were recorded for this clonotype. V gene TRBV7-2 combines with J gene TRBJ2-5; 11 positions agree with TRBD2. The CDR3 is 14 amino acids. The V and J ends lost 3 bases and 4 bases, in that order; junction bases with no gene match: 1. In germline, CDR1 is SGHTA, CDR2 FQGNSA. The CDR3 sequence: CASSFLAGGETQYF. For the CDR3, the DNA is TGTGCCAGCAGCTTCCTAGCGGGAGGAGAGACCCAGTACTTC.

There are many counts of this clonotype. This sequence joins TRBV29-1 and TRBJ1-2, with a weak D call TRBD1 (5 bases). Deletions cut 1 base from V and 7 bases from J, with 16 bases between. This CDR3 has 14 amino acids. Germline V gene data show CDR1 as SQVTM and CDR2 as ANQGSEA. CDR3: CSVEGAGRIIGYTF. In DNA, the CDR3 is TGCAGCGTTGAAGGGGCGGGACGGATAATTGGCTACACCTTC.

This clonotype was detected many times. This chain joins TRBV12-3 or TRBV12-4 and TRBJ1-5; D remains ambiguous. V was shortened by 6 bases and J by 0 bases, with 3 bases between the two germline ends. The CDR3 loop spans 12 amino acids. The CDR3 is CASRNSNQPQHF. The CDR3 coding sequence is TGTGCCAGCAGAAATAGCAATCAGCCCCAGCATTTT.

The V call is TRBV29-1, the J call TRBJ1-2; 10 nucleotides agree with TRBD1. J gave up 4 bases and V 4 bases, and 6 bases lay outside the gene matches. This CDR3 has 14 residues. Per the germline V gene, CDR1 is SQVTM and CDR2 is ANQGSEA. The CDR3 region is CSVVRQGASYGYTF. The CDR3 bases are TGCAGCGTTGTACGACAGGGGGCCAGCTATGGCTACACCTTC.

The chain has TRBV7-2 and TRBJ1-2; D remains unclear. The germline V gene has CDR1 SGHTA and CDR2 FQGNSA. V shed 2 bases and J shed 6 bases, with 28 bases lying between them. This CDR3 is 19 amino acids long. The CDR3 is CASSLPGDGPPPGLNGYTF. CDR3 bases: TGTGCCAGCAGCTTACCAGGTGATGGACCTCCCCCTGGTTTGAATGGCTACACCTTC.

The V gene is TRBV20-1, the J gene TRBJ1-4; the match to TRBD1 covers 10 bases. The CDR3 sequence is 16 residues long. Trimming cost V 0 bases and J 7 bases; bases outside gene matches: 8. Germline V gene sequence: CDR1 DFQATT, CDR2 SNEGSKA (reference sequence). The DNA for the CDR3 is TGCAGTGCTAGAGATCATAGGACAGGGGGTGGTGAAAAACTGTTTTTT. Translation: CSARDHRTGGGEKLFF.

This clonotype was observed a few times. This chain joins TRBV7-3 and TRBJ2-5; 11 bases fit TRBD2. Per the germline V gene, CDR1 is SGHTA and CDR2 is FQGTGA. The CDR3 spans 16 residues. The ends lost 3 bases at V and 3 bases at J; junction bases unmatched: 6. This CDR3 is CASSFFGTSGKETQYF. The CDR3 bases are TGTGCCAGCAGCTTCTTCGGGACTAGCGGAAAAGAGACCCAGTACTTC.

The rearrangement joins TRBV12-3 or TRBV12-4 to TRBJ1-1; D gene uncertain. The V end was cut by 2 bases, the J end by 3 bases, with 7 bases between. The CDR3 is 13 residues long. CDR3 bases: TGTGCCAGCAGTTTATCTGAATACACTGAAGCTTTCTTT. This encodes CASSLSEYTEAFF.

This chain links TRBV29-1 with TRBJ2-7; 7 bases are a match to TRBD2. Germline CDR1 SQVTM, CDR2 ANQGSEA. The CDR3 has 13 amino acids. Trimming cost V 6 bases and J 3 bases; bases outside gene matches: 8. This CDR3 is CSVGGEGIYEQYF. The CDR3 DNA is TGCAGCGTGGGGGGGGAAGGGATCTACGAGCAGTACTTC.

The rearrangement uses TRBV25-1 and TRBJ2-5; D unresolved. Germline V gene data show CDR1 as MGHDK and CDR2 as SYGVNS. The V end lost 6 bases, the J end lost 4 bases, and 18 bases lay between the germline ends. This CDR3 has 15 amino acids. CDR3 amino acids: CASSRRSSQGETQYF. CDR3 bases: TGTGCCAGCAGCCGACGAAGCAGTCAAGGAGAGACCCAGTACTTC.

The chain links TRBV7-9 to TRBJ1-1, with a weak D call TRBD1 (6 bases). CDR1 is SEHNR and CDR2 is FQNEAQ in the germline V gene (reference sequence). V dropped 8 bases and J dropped 1 base, with 11 bases sitting between them. The CDR3 extends over 13 amino acids. CDR3 sequence: CASGAGANTEAFF. Here the CDR3 DNA reads TGTGCCAGCGGAGCAGGGGCGAACACTGAAGCTTTCTTT.

The chain combines TRBV25-1 with TRBJ2-3; 9 nucleotides match TRBD2. The CDR3 length is 14 residues. Germline values: CDR1 MGHDK, CDR2 SYGVNS. V lost 4 bases, J lost 4 bases, and 3 bases stayed unmatched. The CDR3 spells CASSGWTSADTQYF. CDR3 nucleotide sequence: TGTGCCAGCAGTGGCTGGACTAGCGCAGATACGCAGTATTTT.

The rearrangement uses TRBV7-9 and TRBJ2-5; no definite D call. The V end was cut by 3 bases, the J end by 6 bases, with 11 bases between. Per the germline V gene, CDR1 is SEHNR and CDR2 is FQNEAQ (reference sequence). This CDR3 is 13 amino acids long. CDR3 in DNA: TGTGCCAGCAGCTTGCAAAGCCAGAAGACCCAGTACTTC. It codes for CASSLQSQKTQYF.